Below are 28 T cell receptor beta chains sequenced from a single sample in a study of T cells and Merkel cell carcinoma outcomes. Sequencing was performed with immunoSEQ multiplex PCR; in TCRdb, only in-frame clones are kept and a portion is missing. The sample contains about 15,000 clones, 87% of which appear only once. Specimen: tumor tissue from Merkel cell carcinoma. The receptors here all came from a human donor with Merkel cell carcinoma.

The chain joins TRBV19 to TRBJ2-7; 8 nucleotides line up with TRBD1. This CDR3 is built from 14 residues. Germline values: CDR1 LNHDA, CDR2 SQIVND (reference sequence). V lost 7 bases, J lost 6 bases, and 11 bases stayed unmatched. CDR3 coding DNA: TGTGCCAGTAACCCACAGGGGGTCCGAAGCGAGCAGTACTTC. Translated: CASNPQGVRSEQYF.

The chain has TRBV7-8 and TRBJ1-1, with D perhaps matching TRBD1 (6 bases). Trimming removed 6 bases at V and 8 bases at J, with 19 bases between. Per the germline V gene, CDR1 is SGHVS and CDR2 is FQNEAQ. This CDR3 region has 14 residues. The CDR3, as DNA: TGTGCCAGCAGTCAGGCTACAGGGAGAACAGAAGCTTTCTTT. Its protein product is CASSQATGRTEAFF.

This clone has a single count. This sequence joins TRBV21-1 and TRBJ1-1. TRBV21-1 is an annotated pseudogene. The CDR3 has 19 amino acids. The CDR3 region has the DNA TGTGCCAGCAGCAAAGTACGGGGGATACATATATCTACGAACACTGAAGCTTTCTTT. Translated, it gives CASSKVRGIHISTNTEAFF.

This clone was seen a few times. The chain recombines TRBV6-6 with TRBJ2-7; 13 bases line up with TRBD2. Germline trimming cut 5 bases from V and 2 bases from J; bases unmatched to any gene: 6. The CDR3 has 16 residues. The germline CDR1 and CDR2 sequences are MNHNY and SVGAGI (reference sequence). In DNA form, the CDR3 reads TGTGCCAGCAGTGGAGTCACTAGCGGGAGGGCCTACGAGCAGTACTTC. Its translation is CASSGVTSGRAYEQYF.

J is TRBJ1-2 and V is TRBV19; no clear D gene. V was pared by 4 bases and J by 5 bases, with 17 bases between. Looked up from germline, CDR1 is LNHDA and CDR2 is SQIVND (reference sequence). The CDR3 runs to 15 residues. The CDR3 region has the DNA TGTGCCAGTAGTACCCGGGAGGAGAAAGGGTATGGCTACACCTTC. It codes for CASSTREEKGYGYTF. Based on the CDR3 plus reference TRBV19 and TRBJ1-2, the full variable domain is DGGITQSPKYLFRKEGQNVTLSCEQNLNHDAMYWYRQDPGQGLRLIYYSQIVNDFQKGDIAEGYSVSREKKESFPLTVTSAQKNPTAFYLCASSTREEKGYGYTFGSGTRLTVV.

The genes are TRBV28 and TRBJ2-7, with D possibly TRBD1 on 8 matching bases. The CDR3 spans 14 residues. The germline V gene has CDR1 MDHEN and CDR2 SYDVKM. Trimming stripped 10 bases from V and 8 bases from J, with 24 bases between. This CDR3 is CATRGAGGFAQQYF. CDR3 nucleotide sequence: TGTGCCACCCGGGGGGCAGGGGGCTTTGCTCAGCAGTACTTC. The whole variable domain, filled in from reference TRBV28 and TRBJ2-7, reads DVKVTQSSRYLVKRTGEKVFLECVQDMDHENMFWYRQDPGLGLRLIYFSYDVKMKEKGDIPEGYSVSREKKERFSLILESASTNQTSMYLCATRGAGGFAQQYFGPGTRLTVT.

Only a few counts were recorded for this clone. This chain uses TRBV5-1 with TRBJ1-3; 7 bases align to TRBD1. Germline V gives CDR1 SGHRS, CDR2 YFSETQ. The ends lost 3 bases at V and 0 bases at J; junction bases unmatched: 12. The CDR3 consists of 18 residues. The CDR3 region has the DNA TGCGCCAGCAGCTGGGGTGGACAGGACTACCTCTCTGGAAACACCATATATTTT. Protein sequence: CASSWGGQDYLSGNTIYF.

The chain carries TRBV18 and TRBJ1-4, with TRBD1 identical over 8 bases. V was pared by 5 bases and J by 13 bases, with 6 bases of the junction left unmatched. Germline values: CDR1 KGHSH, CDR2 LQKENI. There are 12 residues in the CDR3. The CDR3 region has the DNA TGTGCCAGCTCAACGGACAGGGCCCGACTGTTTTTT. Encoded protein: CASSTDRARLFF. The full variable domain, completed using reference TRBV18 and TRBJ1-4, is NAGVMQNPRHLVRRRGQEARLRCSPMKGHSHVYWYRQLPEEGLKFMVYLQKENIIDESGMPKERFSAEFPKEGPSILRIQQVVRGDSAAYFCASSTDRARLFFGSGTQLSVL.

The chain couples TRBV7-3 to TRBJ2-1; possibly TRBD2 for D (5 bases). Trimming took off 1 base at V and 3 bases at J, with 7 bases between the two ends. This CDR3 is built from 14 residues. From germline, CDR1 is SGHTA and CDR2 FQGTGA. The CDR3 reads CASSLIRDYNEQFF. In nucleotides, the CDR3 is TGTGCCAGCAGCTTAATCCGGGACTACAATGAGCAGTTCTTC.

V is TRBV9 and J is TRBJ2-3; TRBD2 agrees at 13 bases. The CDR3 runs 18 residues. Per the germline V gene, CDR1 is SGDLS and CDR2 is YYNGEE. J was trimmed by 5 bases and V by 2 bases; bases with no gene match: 11. CDR3 sequence reads: CASSVKLAGGPYGDTQYF. The CDR3, as DNA: TGTGCCAGCAGCGTCAAACTAGCGGGGGGGCCTTATGGAGATACGCAGTATTTT.

V gene TRBV6-1 combines with J gene TRBJ1-1, with D possibly being TRBD1 (6 bases). The V gene lost 9 bases and the J gene lost 5 bases, with 16 bases spanning the gap. The CDR3 consists of 13 residues. Germline assignment: CDR1 MNHNS and CDR2 SASEGT. This CDR3 reads CASPRAGETEAFF. DNA for the CDR3: TGTGCCAGTCCGAGGGCAGGGGAGACTGAAGCTTTCTTT.

This clone was recorded only once. The chain is built from TRBV18 and TRBJ2-1; 10 bases line up with TRBD2. The CDR3 consists of 17 residues. With V trimmed by 4 bases and J by 0 bases, 6 bases remained unmatched. Germline V gene lookup returns CDR1 KGHSH and CDR2 LQKENI. The CDR3 DNA sequence: TGTGCCAGCTCACTTACAGCGGGAGGGGGCTCCTACAATGAGCAGTTCTTC. As protein: CASSLTAGGGSYNEQFF. Full variable domain (rest looked up from reference TRBV18 and TRBJ2-1): NAGVMQNPRHLVRRRGQEARLRCSPMKGHSHVYWYRQLPEEGLKFMVYLQKENIIDESGMPKERFSAEFPKEGPSILRIQQVVRGDSAAYFCASSLTAGGGSYNEQFFGPGTRLTVL.

The chain carries TRBV5-1 and TRBJ1-5, with 10 bases that match TRBD1. This CDR3 spans 15 amino acids. Germline V gives CDR1 SGHRS, CDR2 YFSETQ. The V gene end was trimmed by 4 bases and the J gene end by 6 bases; junction bases not matched to a gene: 7. The CDR3 DNA reads as TGCGCCAGCAGCCAAGGGACAGGGGAAAGTCAGCCCCAGCATTTT. Its protein product is CASSQGTGESQPQHF. Supplemented by reference TRBV5-1 and TRBJ1-5, the full variable domain reads KAGVTQTPRYLIKTRGQQVTLSCSPISGHRSVSWYQQTPGQGLQFLFEYFSETQRNKGNFPGRFSGRQFSNSRSEMNVSTLELGDSALYLCASSQGTGESQPQHFGDGTRLSIL.

The chain uses TRBV5-1 and TRBJ1-1, with a possible D match to TRBD1 (5 bases). Per germline, CDR1 SGHRS and CDR2 YFSETQ. The CDR3 is made up of 17 amino acids. Trimming removed 1 base at V and 3 bases at J, with 19 bases between. Here the CDR3 DNA reads TGCGCCAGCAGCTTGCCCAGGGAGGGGTTAGCGGACACTGAAGCTTTCTTT. Translation gives CASSLPREGLADTEAFF.

This clone was recorded a few times. The chain employs TRBV7-8 and TRBJ1-1, with D tentatively TRBD1 (6 bases). Trimming took 7 bases from V and 3 from J, leaving 21 bases between them. The CDR3 has 16 residues. Germline V gene lookup returns CDR1 SGHVS and CDR2 FQNEAQ. In DNA, the CDR3 is TGTGCCAGCACCCCCCACGACCGGGGGGCGGACACTGAAGCTTTCTTT. Its translation: CASTPHDRGADTEAFF.

With respect to this clone: The junction and the germline gene differ at one end; a read error may be behind it. The CDR3 region is CASSQVPGTNEKLFF. The CDR3 DNA sequence: TGCGCCAGCAGCCAAGTTCCCGGGACTAATGAAAAACTATTTTTT. The chain couples TRBV4-1 to TRBJ1-4; possible D gene TRBD1, 5 bases. CDR1 and CDR2 (germline): MGHRA, YSYEKL. The CDR3 is 15 residues long.

The V gene is TRBV28, the J gene TRBJ2-3; 8 bases align to TRBD2. The CDR3 loop spans 16 amino acids. Germline CDR1 and CDR2: MDHEN and SYDVKM. Trimming at V came to 6 bases and at J to 4 bases, leaving 12 bases not matched to a gene. Here the CDR3 DNA reads TGTGCCAGCAGACCCCCCGGCGGGAGGCCCCCAGATACGCAGTATTTT. As protein: CASRPPGGRPPDTQYF.

V and J are TRBV7-6 and TRBJ2-1; TRBD2 matches at 9 bases. J was trimmed by 8 bases and V by 2 bases; bases with no gene match: 10. There are 16 residues in the CDR3. Germline CDR1 and CDR2: SGHVS and FNYEAQ. Here the CDR3 reads CASSLSGTSKVHEQFF. CDR3 nucleotide sequence: TGTGCCAGCAGCTTATCCGGGACTAGCAAGGTTCATGAGCAGTTCTTC.

Regarding this clone: At one boundary the junction diverges from the germline segment, which might be a read error. This chain links TRBV2 with TRBJ1-2; 9 nucleotides align to TRBD1. The CDR3 sequence is 13 residues long. The V gene's germline CDR1 is SNHLY and CDR2 FYNNEI. CDR3 DNA sequence: TGTACCAGCAGTCCGGACAGGGGATATGGCTACACCTTC. Its translation is CTSSPDRGYGYTF. The variable domain in full, completed from reference TRBV2 and TRBJ1-2, reads EPEVTQTPSHQVTQMGQEVILRCVPISNHLYFYWYRQILGQKVEFLVSFYNNEISEKSEIFDDQFSVERPDGSNFTLKIRSTKLEDSAMYFCTSSPDRGYGYTFGSGTRLTVV.

With respect to this clone: The CDR3 end shows no conserved phenylalanine or tryptophan, and so a read error is likely. The gene calls are TRBV30 and TRBJ1-3, with a weak D call TRBD1 (6 bases). Germline V CDR1 and CDR2: GTSNPN, SVGIG (reference sequence). This CDR3 is 15 amino acids long. V was cut by 1 base and J by 0 bases, with 10 bases left in between. The DNA of the CDR3 is TGTGCCTGGAGTGCCAGGGGACTCTCTGGAAACACCATATATGTT. Residues: CAWSARGLSGNTIYV.

The DNA for the CDR3 is TGCGCCAGCAGCTATTATAGGACGGAGCCCGGGGAGCTGTTTTTT. Translation gives CASSYYRTEPGELFF. This chain links TRBV5-1 with TRBJ2-2, with D unclear. CDR1 and CDR2 (germline): SGHRS, YFSETQ. The CDR3 spans 15 residues. Trimming removed 3 bases at V and 6 bases at J, with 15 bases between. Supplemented by reference TRBV5-1 and TRBJ2-2, the full variable domain reads KAGVTQTPRYLIKTRGQQVTLSCSPISGHRSVSWYQQTPGQGLQFLFEYFSETQRNKGNFPGRFSGRQFSNSRSEMNVSTLELGDSALYLCASSYYRTEPGELFFGEGSRLTVL.

The CDR3: CASSLGGGGPQNIQYF. In DNA, the CDR3 is TGCGCCAGCAGCTTGGGGGGCGGGGGGCCTCAAAACATTCAGTACTTC. The chain joins TRBV5-1 to TRBJ2-4, with TRBD2 matching 8 bases. The CDR3 loop spans 16 amino acids. The germline gives CDR1 SGHRS, CDR2 YFSETQ. The V gene end was trimmed by 0 bases and the J gene end by 5 bases; junction bases not matched to a gene: 7.

This sequence joins TRBV5-8 and TRBJ2-5; D possibly corresponds to TRBD2 (5 bases). CDR1 is SGHTS, CDR2 YDEGEE, per germline. V lost 3 bases and J 2 bases, leaving 14 bases between the germline ends. This CDR3 region has 15 residues. CDR3 nucleotide sequence: TGTGCCAGCAGCTCCGGAGGTCGCGGGCAAGAGACCCAGTACTTC. Residues: CASSSGGRGQETQYF.

This rearrangement joins TRBV28 to TRBJ1-4; weak D call: TRBD1 (5 bases). The CDR3 runs to 16 residues. Germline assignment: CDR1 MDHEN and CDR2 SYDVKM. Trimming removed 4 bases at V and 8 bases at J, with 20 bases between. This chain's CDR3 is CASSSRDRLGDEKLFF. CDR3 coding DNA: TGTGCCAGCAGTTCCCGGGACCGCCTGGGGGACGAAAAACTGTTTTTT.

This chain uses TRBV5-6 with TRBJ2-2; D call uncertain. The CDR3 spans 14 residues. Between the trimmed V and J ends, which lost 5 bases and 8 bases, there was a span of 16 bases. Looked up from germline, CDR1 is SGHDT and CDR2 is YYEEEE. The CDR3 protein is CASSPDLGLGELFF. For the CDR3, the DNA is TGTGCCAGCAGTCCCGATTTGGGCCTGGGGGAGCTGTTTTTT.

The chain combines TRBV5-1 with TRBJ1-2; no definite D call. Trimming removed 4 bases from V and 4 bases from J, with 17 bases in between. Germline values: CDR1 SGHRS, CDR2 YFSETQ. The CDR3 has 15 residues. This chain's CDR3 is CASSQGPGSGYGYTF. The CDR3 DNA is TGCGCCAGCAGCCAAGGGCCCGGTTCAGGCTATGGCTACACCTTC. Variable domain in full (rest from reference TRBV5-1 and TRBJ1-2): KAGVTQTPRYLIKTRGQQVTLSCSPISGHRSVSWYQQTPGQGLQFLFEYFSETQRNKGNFPGRFSGRQFSNSRSEMNVSTLELGDSALYLCASSQGPGSGYGYTFGSGTRLTVV.

This chain links TRBV7-2 with TRBJ2-5; tentatively, D is TRBD2 (5 bases). Germline assignment: CDR1 SGHTA and CDR2 FQGNSA. The CDR3 consists of 14 residues. V was cut by 1 base and J by 3 bases, with 9 bases left in between. CDR3: CASSLGGNEETQYF. The CDR3 coding sequence is TGTGCCAGCAGCTTAGGAGGGAATGAAGAGACCCAGTACTTC.

CDR3 sequence: CASSLRQGSYGYTF. The CDR3 nucleotides read TGTGCCAGCAGTTTACGGCAGGGTTCCTATGGCTACACCTTC. The chain carries TRBV27 and TRBJ1-2; the D gene is possibly TRBD1 (5 bases). Germline CDR1 reads MNHEY; CDR2 reads SMNVEV (reference sequence). This CDR3 contains 14 residues. Trimming stripped 2 bases from V and 4 bases from J, with 11 bases between.